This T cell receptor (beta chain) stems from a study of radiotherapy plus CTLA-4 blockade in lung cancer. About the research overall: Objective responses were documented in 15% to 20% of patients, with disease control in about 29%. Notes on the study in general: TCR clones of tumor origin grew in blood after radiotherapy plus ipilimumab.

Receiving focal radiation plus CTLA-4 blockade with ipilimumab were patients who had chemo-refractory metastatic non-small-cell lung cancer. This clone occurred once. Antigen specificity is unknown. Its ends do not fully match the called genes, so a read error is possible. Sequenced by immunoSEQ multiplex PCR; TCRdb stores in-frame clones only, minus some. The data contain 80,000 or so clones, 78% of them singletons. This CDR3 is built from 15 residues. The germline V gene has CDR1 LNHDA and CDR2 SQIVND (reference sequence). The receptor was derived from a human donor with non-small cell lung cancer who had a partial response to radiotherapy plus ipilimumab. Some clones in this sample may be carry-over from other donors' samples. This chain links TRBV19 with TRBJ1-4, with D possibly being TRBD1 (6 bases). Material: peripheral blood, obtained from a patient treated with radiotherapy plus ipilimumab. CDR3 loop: CTSSVTGATNEKLFF. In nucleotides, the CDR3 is TGTACCAGTAGTGTGACAGGAGCAACTAATGAAAAACTGTTTTTT.